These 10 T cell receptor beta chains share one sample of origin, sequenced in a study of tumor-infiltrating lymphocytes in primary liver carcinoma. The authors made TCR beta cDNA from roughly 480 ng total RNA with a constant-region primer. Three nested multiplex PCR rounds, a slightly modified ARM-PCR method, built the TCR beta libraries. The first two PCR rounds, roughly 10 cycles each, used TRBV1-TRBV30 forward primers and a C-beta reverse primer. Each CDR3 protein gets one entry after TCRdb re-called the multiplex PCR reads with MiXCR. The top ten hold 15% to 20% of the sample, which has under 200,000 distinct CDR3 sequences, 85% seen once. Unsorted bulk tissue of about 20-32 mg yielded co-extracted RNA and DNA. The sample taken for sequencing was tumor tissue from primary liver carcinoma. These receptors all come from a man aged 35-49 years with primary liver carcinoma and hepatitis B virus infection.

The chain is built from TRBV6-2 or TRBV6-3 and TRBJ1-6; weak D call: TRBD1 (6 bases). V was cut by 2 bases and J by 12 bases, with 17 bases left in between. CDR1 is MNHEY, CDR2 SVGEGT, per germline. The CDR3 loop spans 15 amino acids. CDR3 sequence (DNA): TGTGCCAGCAGTTACCTCTGGACAGTTGACTTACCCCTCCACTTT. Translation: CASSYLWTVDLPLHF.

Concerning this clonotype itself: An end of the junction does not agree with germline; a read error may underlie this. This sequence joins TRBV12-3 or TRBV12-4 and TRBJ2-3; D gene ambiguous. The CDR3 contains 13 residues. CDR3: CASSSKGADTQYF. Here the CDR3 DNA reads TGTGCCAGTAGTTCGAAGGGCGCAGATACGCAGTATTTT.

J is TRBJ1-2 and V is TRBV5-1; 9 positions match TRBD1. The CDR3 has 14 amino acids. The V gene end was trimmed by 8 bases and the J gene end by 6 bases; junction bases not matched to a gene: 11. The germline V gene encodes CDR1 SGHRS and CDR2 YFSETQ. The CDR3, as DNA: TGCGCCAGGAGCCCTTGTACAGGGGGCGATGGCTACACCTTC. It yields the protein CARSPCTGGDGYTF.

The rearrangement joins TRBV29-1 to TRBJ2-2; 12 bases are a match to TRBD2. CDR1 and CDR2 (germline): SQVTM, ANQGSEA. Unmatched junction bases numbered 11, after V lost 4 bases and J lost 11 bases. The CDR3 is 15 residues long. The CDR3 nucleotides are TGCAGCGTTGTACTAGCGGGAGGTTACACCTGTGAGCTGTTTTTT. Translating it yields CSVVLAGGYTCELFF.

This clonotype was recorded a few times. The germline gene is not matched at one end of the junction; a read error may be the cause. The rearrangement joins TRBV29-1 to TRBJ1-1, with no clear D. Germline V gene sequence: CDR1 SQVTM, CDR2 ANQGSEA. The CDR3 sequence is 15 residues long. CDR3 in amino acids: CSVWAGWGMNTEAFF. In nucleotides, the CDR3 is TGCAGTGTTTGGGCGGGGTGGGGAATGAACACAGAAGCTTTCTTT.

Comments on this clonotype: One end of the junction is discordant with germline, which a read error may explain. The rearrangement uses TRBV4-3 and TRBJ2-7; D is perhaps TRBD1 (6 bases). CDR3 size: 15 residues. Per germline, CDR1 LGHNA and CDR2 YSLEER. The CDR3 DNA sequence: TGCGCCAACAGCCGAGACCTGACAGGTTCCTACGAGCAGTACTTC. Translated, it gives CANSRDLTGSYEQYF.

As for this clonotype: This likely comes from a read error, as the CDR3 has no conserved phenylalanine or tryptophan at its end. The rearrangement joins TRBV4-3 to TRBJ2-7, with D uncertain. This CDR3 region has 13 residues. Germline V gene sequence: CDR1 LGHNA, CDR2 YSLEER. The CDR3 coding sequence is TGCGCTGGCAGCCAAGATCTGCCCTACGAGCAGTACTTA. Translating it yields CAGSQDLPYEQYL.

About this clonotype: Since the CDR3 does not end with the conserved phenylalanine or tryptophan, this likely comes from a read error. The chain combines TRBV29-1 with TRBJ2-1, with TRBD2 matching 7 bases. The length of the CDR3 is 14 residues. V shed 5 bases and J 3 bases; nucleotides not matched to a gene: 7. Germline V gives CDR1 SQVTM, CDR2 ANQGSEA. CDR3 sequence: CSVKPSGIYNEQFL. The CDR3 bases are TGCAGCGTTAAACCTAGCGGCATCTACAATGAGCAGTTCCTC.

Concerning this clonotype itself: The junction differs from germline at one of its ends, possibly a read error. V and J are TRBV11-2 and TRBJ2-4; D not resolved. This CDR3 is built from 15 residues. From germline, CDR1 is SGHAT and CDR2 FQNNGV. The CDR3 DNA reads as TGTGCCAGCACCTCTTCGGCGTTAGCCAAAAACATTCAATACTTC. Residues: CASTSSALAKNIQYF.

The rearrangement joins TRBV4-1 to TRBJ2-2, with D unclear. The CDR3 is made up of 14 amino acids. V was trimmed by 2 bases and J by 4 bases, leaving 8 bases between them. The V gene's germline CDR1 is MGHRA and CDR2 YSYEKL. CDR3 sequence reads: CASSQIVTTGELFF. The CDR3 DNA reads TGCGCCAGCAGCCAAATCGTCACCACCGGGGAGCTGTTTTTT.